The following is a T cell receptor beta chain sequence with its context. Its antigen is not identified. The record originates from a study of T cell responses to AZD1222 COVID-19 vaccine. The study's findings and limits: In all cases, repertoires were sampled only after the peak T cell response. Females made up more of the donors, who were largely white British, and clonal diversity may have come out too low.

The CDR3 length is 12 residues. V was clipped by 3 bases and J by 1 base, with 3 bases between them. Germline values: CDR1 KGHSH, CDR2 LQKENI. This table comes from immunoSEQ multiplex PCR, and its TCRdb copy is limited to in-frame clones, with some not included. This sample has 95,000 to 130,000 clones, with more than 85% found just once. The rearrangement joins TRBV18 to TRBJ2-5; D unclear. This TCR derives from an adult in good health. Sequencing was performed on peripheral blood, taken on day 0 of AZD1222 vaccination. This chain's CDR3 is CASSPIQETQYF. As DNA, the CDR3 is TGTGCCAGCTCACCGATCCAAGAGACCCAGTACTTC.